The source of this T cell receptor beta chain is a study of cytomegalovirus exposure and HLA in healthy donors (dated by TCRdb to 2016 to 2017). Regarding the study in general: An earlier analysis of several hundred of the donors reported about 250 Gb of sequence data and around 120 million unique TCR beta sequences from 190 million or so T cells. Roughly 300 gigabases of sequencing data and approximately 91 million unique TCR sequences made up an early release that covered approximately 650 HLA-typed donors. Among the roughly 410 genotyped donors, about 85% belonged to the genetic ancestry cluster associated with self-reported Caucasian donors. The study aimed to test whether cataloging public T cell receptors could reveal signatures of past pathogen exposure. Using immunosequencing, the study profiled T cell repertoires from 666 subjects and related those repertoires to cytomegalovirus serostatus. In addition to the first cohort of approximately 650 subjects, a separate validation cohort of approximately 110 different subjects was used. To predict cytomegalovirus infection status, the study brought together high-throughput TCR immunosequencing, statistical association of individual TCRs with disease status, and machine learning. In a later analysis, previously published TCR beta repertoires from fewer than 750 donors were re-analyzed and high-resolution HLA genotyping was added so that TCR occurrence patterns could be studied. The later analysis used no new phenotypic data to find candidate immune exposures, relying instead on TCR beta sequences and their occurrence across donors. In an earlier analysis of several hundred of the donors, high-throughput TCR beta sequencing was used to judge whether each TCR beta V gene segment behaved as functional or pseudogenic. Donor age, sex, ethnicity and CMV serostatus were compiled together with the repertoire data. In a later genetic analysis, genome-wide SNP genotypes for about three fifths of the roughly 670 donors were used, and that subset was treated as a discovery cohort. Every repertoire in the discovery cohort had been generated on one and the same sequencing platform. HLA typing covered class I and class II loci at four-digit resolution. Typing coverage differed by locus: A, B, C, DRB1 and DQB1 were typed in roughly 629-630 donors, DQA1 in 522, DPA1 in some 600, and DPB1 in 472. Four or five DR-DQ haplotypes were treated as single units for association and clustering because of strong linkage in the cohort. Across 398 genotyped donors of the cohort, an average of about 220,000 unique TCR beta nucleotide sequences per donor were sequenced, and approximately 19% of those sequences were non-productive.

V was cut back by 9 bases and J by 2 bases, leaving a gap of 14 bases between them. As encoded in the germline V gene, CDR1 is MNHEY while CDR2 is SVGAGI. The CDR3 contains 15 residues, cysteine and phenylalanine counted. Kept here is only the CDR3 DNA, which spans 45 bases and is read in frame from base 1. In total, 666 healthy bone marrow donors made up the cohort. Cohort members were all nominally healthy when sampled, although unrecorded immune exposures were likely present. The donor tested CMV seropositive and was one of the 289 seropositive cohort members. Every donor gave a peripheral blood sample, and the peripheral blood mononuclear cells from that sample were used for TCR beta sequencing. The Qiagen DNeasy Blood Extraction Kit was used to extract genomic DNA from the blood cell samples. About this clone: The specificity of this receptor is unknown. No per-base quality is available; no much larger clone lies one base away.

Summary of the overall study and its limitations: It was suggested by the authors that the approach could potentially be generalized to other disease states and immunological phenotypes. V-gene and J-gene trimming of TCR beta chains was associated with a missense DCLRE1C variant in a later genetic analysis, and the association was replicated in an independent cohort. A further reported finding was that TCR beta sequences accurately predicted the HLA-A and HLA-B alleles for most subjects in the first cohort. An earlier analysis of 450 to 750 of the donors showed that most TCR beta V segments appeared in productive rearrangements either about 87% or about 30% of the time, which broadly matched IMGT annotations. Most TCR sequences were observed very rarely across donors, whereas some public TCRs were present in many individuals. Because some donors lacked HLA typing at each locus, the association tests relied only on the typed subset. The earlier analysis of almost 600 of the donors excluded 15 to 20 rarely observed V segments, including chromosome 9 orphons, because counts were too low. In both the original and validation cohorts, the classifier was reported to diagnose cytomegalovirus status with high specificity and sensitivity. A later analysis found that most CMV-associated TCR beta chains appeared HLA-restricted, with HLA associations seemingly driven largely by CMV exposure. This cohort had only TCR beta chains sequenced, and the lack of alpha or paired-chain data limited which features could be detected. Compared with equally common non-associated chains, HLA-associated TCR beta chains in a later analysis were more clonally expanded and had lower generation probabilities. Correlated functional status among segregating V segments might reflect linkage disequilibrium, but an unknown experimental factor could not be ruled out. Sequencing depth was assumed to be roughly uniform across donors in the presence/absence analyses, though that assumption may not hold. A few of the identified cytomegalovirus-associated TCR beta chains were confirmed in vitro to be specific for cytomegalovirus antigens. When HLA alleles, especially DR and DQ, strongly co-occurred, attributing TCR associations to individual alleles was difficult. In a later genetic analysis, fewer N-insertions in productive TCRs were reported among donors in an Asian-associated ancestry cluster than the roughly 700-donor mean. A cluster of highly shared sequence variants was judged likely to represent a technical artifact of the sequencing pipeline. In a later analysis, several top co-occurrence clusters were reported to appear linked to parvovirus B19, influenza, CMV and Epstein-Barr virus. The 87-base-pair reads could not distinguish some IMGT-functional V segments, including TRBV6-2 and TRBV6-3, so those segments were excluded. Immune exposure information for the cohort was limited to CMV serostatus. At a false discovery rate of 0.05, a later analysis linked under 20,000 TCR beta sequences to specific HLA alleles. In the study, around 150 TCR beta chains were listed as associated with cytomegalovirus. In a later analysis, the rate of TCR association differed among HLA loci, with DRB1 alleles having the most associated TCRs and HLA-C alleles having the fewest.

Libraries were constructed by the immunoSEQ multiplex PCR assay. For the multiplex PCR, a mixture combining 60 forward primers for TCR Vbeta segments and 13 reverse primers for TCR Jbeta segments was used. A multiplex PCR assay on genomic DNA amplified the CDR3 region of rearranged TCR beta genes. On the Illumina HiSeq System, the amplified TCR beta libraries were sequenced as 87-base-pair reads. In the original analysis: A later analysis tallied about 77 million unique TCR beta chains across the approximately 670 repertoires, and about 12 million of those chains were shared by two or more donors. Raw reads were error-corrected and collapsed into unique sequences by a nearest-neighbor algorithm in which closely related sequences were merged to remove PCR and sequencing errors. Alignment of CDR3 sequences to IMGT reference sequences was used to assign V, D and J gene segments. For a sequence to be retained, a match of at least six nucleotides was required to both a V gene segment and a J gene segment. A rearrangement was called productive if the CDR3 had no stop codons and remained in frame with V and J, and every other rearrangement was called non-productive. CDR3 was defined according to IMGT convention as the region running from the second conserved V-encoded cysteine to the conserved J-encoded phenylalanine. The earlier analysis of about 610 of the donors excluded sequences that lacked an unambiguous match to a single V gene segment. An earlier analysis of several hundred of the donors called V segments functional above 56.7% productive rearrangements and segregating when the between-donor standard deviation exceeded 5%. A statistical classification framework was developed to diagnose cytomegalovirus status using the catalog of TCR beta chain sequences. A later analysis assigned V and J genes by comparing TCR nucleotide sequences with IMGT/GENE-DB human TR gene sequences. In a later analysis, CDR3 sequences and most-parsimonious VDJ recombination scenarios were assigned using the TCRdist pipeline. In a later analysis, each TCR beta chain was defined by its CDR3 amino acid sequence together with its V-gene family, and reads without a unique V-gene family were excluded. To address suspected cross-contamination and a sequencing artifact, a later analysis removed around 590 highly shared, low-generation-probability nucleotide sequences. In a later analysis, a clonal expansion index for each public chain was calculated from normalized within-repertoire ranks of inferred template counts. In a later analysis, generation probabilities were computed with a VDJ recombination model fitted to out-of-frame rearrangements, and the resulting probabilities were checked against IGoR. In a later analysis, TCR-TCR, TCR-HLA and TCR-CMV co-occurrence was scored with hypergeometric tests, and a repertoire-size bias correction was applied to TCR pairs. A later analysis estimated false discovery rates by permuting HLA or CMV assignments 20 times. In a later analysis, co-occurring TCRs were grouped using DBSCAN, with TCRdist sequence similarity added in when clustering inside HLA-allele-positive subsets. Repertoires with fewer than 30,000 or more than 120,000 public chains were left out of co-occurrence clustering, as were about 5 repertoires with anomalous nucleotide sharing. In its TCRdb copy, this immuneACCESS table keeps in-frame sequences only and misses some clones. Where compared with another copy, unresolved V genes explain less than half of these, and the others have no known cause. The DNA was the basis for D and trimming; V, J and clone size are from that table. This sample lists 200,000 to 250,000 clones; 82% were detected once. The ten largest clones take up 5% to 6% of the sample.

Sequencing input: PBMCs. The TCR was taken from a woman aged 40 to 55 in good health and CMV-seropositive. The rearrangement combines TRBV6-5 with TRBJ1-6, and possibly TRBD1, on 6 matching bases. The DNA reads as follows: TGTGCCAGTCAGGGGCCTGGGGCCTATAATTCACCCCTCCACTTT. This encodes CASQGPGAYNSPLHF.